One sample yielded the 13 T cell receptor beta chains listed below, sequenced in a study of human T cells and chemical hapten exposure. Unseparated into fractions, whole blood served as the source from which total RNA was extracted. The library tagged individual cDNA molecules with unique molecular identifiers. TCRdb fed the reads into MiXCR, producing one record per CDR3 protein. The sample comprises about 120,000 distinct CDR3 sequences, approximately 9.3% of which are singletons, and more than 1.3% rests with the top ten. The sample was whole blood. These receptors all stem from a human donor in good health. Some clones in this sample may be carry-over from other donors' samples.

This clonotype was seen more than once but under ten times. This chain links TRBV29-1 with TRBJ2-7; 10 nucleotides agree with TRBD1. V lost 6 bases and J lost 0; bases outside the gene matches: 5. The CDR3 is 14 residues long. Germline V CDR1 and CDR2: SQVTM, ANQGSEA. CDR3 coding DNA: TGCAGCGTGTTGGACAGGGGGTTCTCCTACGAGCAGTACTTC. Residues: CSVLDRGFSYEQYF.

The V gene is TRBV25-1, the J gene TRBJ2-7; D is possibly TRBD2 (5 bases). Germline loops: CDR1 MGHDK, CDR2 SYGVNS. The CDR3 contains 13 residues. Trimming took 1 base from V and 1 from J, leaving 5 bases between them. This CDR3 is CASSESGSYEQYF. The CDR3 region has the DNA TGTGCCAGCAGTGAATCGGGATCCTACGAGCAGTACTTC.

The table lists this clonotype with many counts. The CDR3 is CASSYTTGSDQPQHF. The CDR3 DNA follows: TGTGCCAGCAGTTACACGACAGGGAGCGATCAGCCCCAGCATTTT. The gene calls are TRBV6-5 and TRBJ1-5; 7 positions agree with TRBD1. With 2 bases clipped from V and 5 bases from J, the junction kept 6 bases outside the gene matches. This CDR3 contains 15 residues. The V gene's germline CDR1 is MNHEY and CDR2 SVGAGI.

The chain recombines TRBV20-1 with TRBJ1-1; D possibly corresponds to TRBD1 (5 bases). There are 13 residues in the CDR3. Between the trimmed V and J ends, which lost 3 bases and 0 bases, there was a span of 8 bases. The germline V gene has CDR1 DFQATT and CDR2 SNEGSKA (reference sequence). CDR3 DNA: TGCAGTGCTAGGGAGACAGTGAACACTGAAGCTTTCTTT. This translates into CSARETVNTEAFF.

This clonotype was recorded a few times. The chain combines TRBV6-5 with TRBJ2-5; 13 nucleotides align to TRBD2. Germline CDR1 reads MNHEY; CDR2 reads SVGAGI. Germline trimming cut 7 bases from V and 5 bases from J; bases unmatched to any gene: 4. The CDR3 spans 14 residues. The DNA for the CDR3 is TGTGCCAGCACCGGGACTAGCGGGACCGAGACCCAGTACTTC. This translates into CASTGTSGTETQYF.

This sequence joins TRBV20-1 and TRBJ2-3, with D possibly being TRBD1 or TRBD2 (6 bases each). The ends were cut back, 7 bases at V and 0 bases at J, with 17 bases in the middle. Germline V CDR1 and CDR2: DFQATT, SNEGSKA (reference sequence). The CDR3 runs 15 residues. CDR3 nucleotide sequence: TGCAGTGTCCTGGGGGCGGGGTCTAGCACAGATACGCAGTATTTT. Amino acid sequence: CSVLGAGSSTDTQYF.

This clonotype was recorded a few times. CDR3 nucleotides: TGTGCCATCAGTACGATAGCGGGAGAGCCCAATGAGCAGTTCTTC. Its translation is CAISTIAGEPNEQFF. The gene calls are TRBV10-3 and TRBJ2-1, with 9 nucleotides matching TRBD2. The germline CDR1 and CDR2 sequences are ENHRY and SYGVKD. The length of the CDR3 is 15 residues. With 5 bases clipped from V and 6 bases from J, the junction kept 8 bases outside the gene matches.

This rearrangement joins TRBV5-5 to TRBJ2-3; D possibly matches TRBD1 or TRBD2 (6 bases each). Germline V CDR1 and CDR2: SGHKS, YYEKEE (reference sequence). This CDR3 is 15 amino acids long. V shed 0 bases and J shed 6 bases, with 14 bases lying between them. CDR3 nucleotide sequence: TGTGCCAGCAGCTTGGGGGGGCTGAGCGGGGATACGCAGTATTTT. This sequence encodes CASSLGGLSGDTQYF. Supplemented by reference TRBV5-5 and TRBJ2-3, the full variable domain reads DAGVTQSPTHLIKTRGQQVTLRCSPISGHKSVSWYQQVLGQGPQFIFQYYEKEERGRGNFPDRFSARQFPNYSSELNVNALLLGDSALYLCASSLGGLSGDTQYFGPGTRLTVL.

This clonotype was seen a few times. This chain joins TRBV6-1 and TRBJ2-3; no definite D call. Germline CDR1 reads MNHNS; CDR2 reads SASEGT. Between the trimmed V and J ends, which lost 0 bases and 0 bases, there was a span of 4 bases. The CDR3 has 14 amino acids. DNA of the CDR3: TGTGCCAGCAGTGAAGCGGACAGCACAGATACGCAGTATTTT. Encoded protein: CASSEADSTDTQYF.

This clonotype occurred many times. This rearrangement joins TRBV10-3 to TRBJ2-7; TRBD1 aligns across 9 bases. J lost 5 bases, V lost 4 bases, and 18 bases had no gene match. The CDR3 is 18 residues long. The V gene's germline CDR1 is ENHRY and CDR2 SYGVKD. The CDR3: CAISGAPGQGTIRDEQYF. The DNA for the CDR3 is TGTGCCATCAGTGGGGCTCCGGGACAGGGAACCATTCGGGACGAGCAGTACTTC.

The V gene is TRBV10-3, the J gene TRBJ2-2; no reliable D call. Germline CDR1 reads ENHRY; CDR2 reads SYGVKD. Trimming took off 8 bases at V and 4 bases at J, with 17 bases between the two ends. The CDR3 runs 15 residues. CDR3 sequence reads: CAISAGPPTTGELFF. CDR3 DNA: TGTGCCATCTCGGCCGGCCCCCCGACCACCGGGGAGCTGTTTTTT.

In nucleotides, the CDR3 is TGTGCCAGCAGCTCCTCCACCGGGACCGGGGAGCTGTTTTTT. Protein product: CASSSSTGTGELFF. The chain carries TRBV7-2 and TRBJ2-2, with D unclear. Per the germline V gene, CDR1 is SGHTA and CDR2 is FQGNSA. The V gene lost 4 bases and the J gene lost 5 bases, with 11 bases spanning the gap. The CDR3 runs to 14 residues.

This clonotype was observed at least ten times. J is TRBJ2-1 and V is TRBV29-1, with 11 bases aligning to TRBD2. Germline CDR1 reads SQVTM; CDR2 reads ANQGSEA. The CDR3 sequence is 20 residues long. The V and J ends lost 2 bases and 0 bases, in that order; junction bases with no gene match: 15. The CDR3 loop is CSVEMLSLAGGQSSYNEQFF. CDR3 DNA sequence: TGCAGCGTTGAAATGTTATCCCTAGCGGGAGGACAAAGCTCCTACAATGAGCAGTTCTTC.